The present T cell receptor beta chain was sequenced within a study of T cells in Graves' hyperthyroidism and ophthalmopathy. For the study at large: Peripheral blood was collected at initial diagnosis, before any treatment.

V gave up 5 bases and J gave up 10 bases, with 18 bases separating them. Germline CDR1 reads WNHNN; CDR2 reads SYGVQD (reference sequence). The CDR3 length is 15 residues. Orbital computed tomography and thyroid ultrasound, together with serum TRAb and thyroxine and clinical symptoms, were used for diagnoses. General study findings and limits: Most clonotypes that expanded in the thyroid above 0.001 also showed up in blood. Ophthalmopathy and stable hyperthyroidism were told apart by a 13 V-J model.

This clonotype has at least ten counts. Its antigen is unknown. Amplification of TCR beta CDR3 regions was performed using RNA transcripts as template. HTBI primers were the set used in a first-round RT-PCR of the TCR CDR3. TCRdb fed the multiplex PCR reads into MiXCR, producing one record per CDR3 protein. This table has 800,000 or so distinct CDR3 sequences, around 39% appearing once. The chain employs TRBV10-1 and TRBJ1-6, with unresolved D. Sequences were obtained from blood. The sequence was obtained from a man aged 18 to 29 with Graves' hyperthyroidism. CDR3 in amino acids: CASSWTGLKWSPLHF. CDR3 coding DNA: TGCGCCAGCAGTTGGACGGGCCTGAAGTGGTCACCCCTCCACTTT.